The 22 T cell receptor beta chains in this list originate from one sample, sequenced in a study of blood T cells in healthy people across ages. A sample-barcoded 5' primer and a J-beta primer mix were used in a second PCR of about 7 to 12 cycles. Each CDR3 protein gets one entry after TCRdb re-called the 5' RACE reads with MiXCR. The sample lists approximately 800,000 distinct CDR3 sequences; around a quarter were seen once. These same records also appear under a second study, on T cells of mothers and their children.

The sample taken for sequencing was blood. These receptor sequences come from a boy aged 10-17 years in good health.

There are a few counts of this clonotype. The chain is built from TRBV29-1 and TRBJ2-5, with no clear D. The DNA end is a closer match to TRBJ2-1, so the J assignment may be wrong. Per the germline V gene, CDR1 is SQVTM and CDR2 is ANQGSEA. This CDR3 spans 11 amino acids. The DNA for the CDR3 is TGCAGCGTTGTGTACTACAATGAGCAGTTCTTC. Encoded protein: CSVVYYNEQFF.

The chain carries TRBV6-1 and TRBJ1-2; no firm D call. Germline CDR1 is MNHNS and CDR2 is SASEGT. The CDR3 has 13 amino acids. Trimming pared 4 bases from V and 7 bases from J, leaving 13 bases between. This CDR3 is CASSADSRGGYTF. DNA for the CDR3: TGTGCCAGCAGTGCGGACTCCCGTGGTGGCTACACCTTC.

The table lists this clonotype with a few counts. The V call is TRBV6-5, the J call TRBJ1-4; tentative D call: TRBD1 (5 bases). Trimming pared 0 bases from V and 3 bases from J, leaving 8 bases between. Germline lookup yields CDR1 MNHEY and CDR2 SVGAGI. The CDR3 loop spans 15 amino acids. The CDR3 loop reads CASSYSAGPNEKLFF. DNA of the CDR3: TGTGCCAGCAGTTACTCGGCGGGACCTAATGAAAAACTGTTTTTT.

The chain combines TRBV10-3 with TRBJ1-2; 7 bases are shared with TRBD1. Unmatched junction bases numbered 9, after V lost 3 bases and J lost 5 bases. Germline values: CDR1 ENHRY, CDR2 SYGVKD. CDR3 length: 15 residues. CDR3 region: CAISDWDSVGYGYTF. The CDR3 DNA reads as TGTGCCATCAGTGACTGGGACAGCGTAGGGTATGGCTACACCTTC.

This clonotype was seen only a few times. The CDR3 region is CASSLDWAGAEAFF. CDR3 DNA sequence: TGTGCCAGCAGCTTAGATTGGGCAGGGGCTGAAGCTTTCTTT. The genes are TRBV7-9 and TRBJ1-1, with D perhaps TRBD1 (6 bases). CDR1 is SEHNR, CDR2 FQNEAQ, per germline (reference sequence). The V end was cut by 1 base, the J end by 6 bases, with 12 bases between. CDR3 length equals 14 residues.

The chain uses TRBV6-6 and TRBJ1-5; tentatively, D is TRBD1 (5 bases). Trimming took off 6 bases at V and 2 bases at J, with 11 bases between the two ends. CDR1 and CDR2 (germline): MNHNY, SVGAGI (reference sequence). The CDR3 loop spans 14 amino acids. The CDR3, as DNA: TGTGCCAGCAGGGGGGGTTGGGGCAATCAGCCCCAGCATTTT. Protein: CASRGGWGNQPQHF.

V and J are TRBV15 and TRBJ1-1; D is unclear. CDR1 LNHNV and CDR2 YYDKDF come from the germline V gene (reference sequence). This CDR3 has 15 residues. Trimming removed 1 base from V and 5 bases from J, with 14 bases in between. The chain's CDR3 is CATSRATGIRTEAFF. CDR3 nucleotide sequence: TGTGCCACCAGCAGAGCCACGGGAATAAGGACTGAAGCTTTCTTT.

As for this clonotype: A read error may account for a junction end that differs from germline. The rearrangement uses TRBV7-9 and TRBJ2-5; tentatively, D is TRBD2 (6 bases). The germline V gene has CDR1 SEHNR and CDR2 FQNEAQ (reference sequence). This CDR3 spans 12 amino acids. This CDR3 is CTSSFSGETQYF. Here the CDR3 DNA reads TGTACCAGCAGCTTCAGCGGGGAGACCCAGTACTTC.

This sequence joins TRBV12-3 or TRBV12-4 and TRBJ1-1, with D possibly being TRBD1 (6 bases). The CDR3 length is 13 residues. Trimming removed 6 bases from V and 2 bases from J, with 10 bases in between. Written as DNA, the CDR3 is TGTGCCAGCAGCGGGGGACACAACACTGAAGCTTTCTTT. Its translation: CASSGGHNTEAFF.

The chain links TRBV13 to TRBJ1-4, with 7 bases identical to TRBD1. With V trimmed by 0 bases and J by 4 bases, 8 bases remained unmatched. This CDR3 has 17 amino acids. Per the germline V gene, CDR1 is PRHDT and CDR2 is FYEKMQ (reference sequence). In nucleotides, the CDR3 is TGTGCCAGCAGCTTAGGCCGGGACAGCGTGCGTAATGAAAAACTGTTTTTT. Residues: CASSLGRDSVRNEKLFF.

This clonotype has a handful of counts. The rearrangement uses TRBV7-9 and TRBJ2-5; 11 bases agree with TRBD2. Germline V gene sequence: CDR1 SEHNR, CDR2 FQNEAQ (reference sequence). Trimming removed 6 bases from V and 1 base from J; junction bases left unmatched: 7. The length of the CDR3 is 16 residues. In nucleotides, the CDR3 is TGTGCCAGCAGAAGGACTAGCGGGCTGGTCCAAGAGACCCAGTACTTC. This sequence encodes CASRRTSGLVQETQYF. Together with reference TRBV7-9 and TRBJ2-5, the CDR3 gives the full variable domain: DTGVSQNPRHKITKRGQNVTFRCDPISEHNRLYWYRQTLGQGPEFLTYFQNEAQLEKSRLLSDRFSAERPKGSFSTLEIQRTEQGDSAMYLCASRRTSGLVQETQYFGPGTRLLVL.

This chain links TRBV6-2 or TRBV6-3 with TRBJ2-5; D call uncertain. The CDR3 is 13 amino acids. Germline V CDR1 and CDR2: MNHEY, SVGEGT. V lost 0 bases to trimming and J lost 1 base, with 3 bases between them. This CDR3 is CASSYSPQETQYF. In DNA, the CDR3 is TGTGCCAGCAGTTACTCCCCCCAAGAGACCCAGTACTTC.

V gene TRBV10-3 combines with J gene TRBJ2-1; no reliable D call. CDR3 length equals 15 residues. In germline, CDR1 is ENHRY, CDR2 SYGVKD. Trimming cost V 0 bases and J 6 bases, with 12 bases left between them. The CDR3: CAISESIPASNEQFF. CDR3 nucleotide sequence: TGTGCCATCAGTGAGTCGATACCGGCATCCAATGAGCAGTTCTTC.

The genes are TRBV7-9 and TRBJ1-1; D gene unclear. CDR3 length: 13 residues. Trimming left V 4 bases short and J 3 bases short, with 9 bases between. Per germline, CDR1 SEHNR and CDR2 FQNEAQ (reference sequence). CDR3 protein: CASSSPSYTEAFF. For the CDR3, the DNA is TGTGCCAGCAGCTCTCCGTCGTACACTGAAGCTTTCTTT.

This clonotype was found many times. The chain has TRBV2 and TRBJ2-5; D is ambiguous. Germline V gene lookup returns CDR1 SNHLY and CDR2 FYNNEI. Trimming left V 6 bases short and J 0 bases short, with 8 bases between. The CDR3 sequence is 13 residues long. Here the CDR3 reads CASSIADQETQYF. The CDR3, as DNA: TGTGCCAGCAGCATAGCAGACCAAGAGACCCAGTACTTC.

This clonotype was observed a handful of times. This rearrangement joins TRBV5-1 to TRBJ2-7; D possibly uses TRBD1 or TRBD2 (5 bases each). V was cut by 0 bases and J by 5 bases, with 12 bases left in between. This CDR3 spans 14 amino acids. The germline V gene encodes CDR1 SGHRS and CDR2 YFSETQ. Here the CDR3 DNA reads TGCGCCAGCAGCTTGGGGATGGGGGACCACGAGCAGTACTTC. This encodes CASSLGMGDHEQYF.

V usage is TRBV12-3 or TRBV12-4 and J usage is TRBJ1-2, with TRBD1 as a possible D gene (5 bases). V was trimmed by 2 bases and J by 4 bases, leaving 14 bases between them. This CDR3 is built from 15 residues. The CDR3 DNA sequence: TGTGCCAGCAGTTTATCCGGGGGATTCAGCTATGGCTACACCTTC. Protein sequence: CASSLSGGFSYGYTF.

Here the CDR3 DNA reads TGTGCCAGCAGCTTGTGGGCGGAATTCAATCAGCCCCAGCATTTT. It translates to CASSLWAEFNQPQHF. The chain couples TRBV5-5 to TRBJ1-5; D unresolved. Deletions cut 1 base from V and 3 bases from J, with 11 bases between. Germline values: CDR1 SGHKS, CDR2 YYEKEE (reference sequence). CDR3 size: 15 residues.

This clonotype was detected a few times. The V and J genes are TRBV6-5 and TRBJ2-5; no clear D. The ends were cut back, 0 bases at V and 1 base at J, with 9 bases in the middle. CDR3 length: 15 amino acids. In germline, CDR1 is MNHEY, CDR2 SVGAGI. Here the CDR3 reads CASSYSMTLQETQYF. CDR3 sequence (DNA): TGTGCCAGCAGTTACTCAATGACACTCCAAGAGACCCAGTACTTC.

This clonotype occurred a few times. The V and J genes are TRBV3-1 and TRBJ2-6; D call uncertain. The CDR3 runs to 14 residues. Deletions cut 5 bases from V and 2 bases from J, with 7 bases between. Germline assignment: CDR1 LGHDT and CDR2 YNNKEL (reference sequence). CDR3 DNA: TGTGCCAGCAGCGTGTTACCTGGGGCCAACGTCCTGACTTTC. Translation gives CASSVLPGANVLTF.

V usage is TRBV2 and J usage is TRBJ2-5; 8 bases are shared with TRBD2. This CDR3 has 17 amino acids. CDR1 and CDR2 from the germline V gene are SNHLY and FYNNEI. V lost 4 bases to trimming and J lost 1 base; unmatched junction nucleotides: 11. CDR3 residues: CASSVRGGGGLQETQYF. As DNA, the CDR3 is TGTGCCAGCAGTGTCCGGGGGGGCGGGGGGCTCCAAGAGACCCAGTACTTC.

Only one count was recorded for this clonotype. The chain carries TRBV10-3 and TRBJ1-3; 7 positions match TRBD1. Germline assignment: CDR1 ENHRY and CDR2 SYGVKD. The CDR3 is 14 amino acids. In DNA form, the CDR3 reads TGTGTCATTAGGGACAGCCACTCTGGAAACACCATATATTTT. Encoded protein: CVIRDSHSGNTIYF.